This T cell receptor (beta chain) was retrieved from a study of blood T cell repertoires in COVID-19. V was trimmed by 6 bases and J by 5 bases, leaving 14 bases between them. Germline values: CDR1 SNHLY, CDR2 FYNNEI. The CDR3 extends over 14 amino acids. Libraries were prepared by immunoSEQ multiplex PCR; TCRdb keeps only in-frame clonotypes and omits some of them. The table has 250,000 to 350,000 clones, roughly 89% seen once; the top ten hold around 3%. The rearrangement uses TRBV2 and TRBJ2-1; maybe TRBD2 (7 bases). The clonotype comes from a woman between 25 and 40 years old with active or convalescent COVID-19. The sample consisted of peripheral blood. The DNA of the CDR3 is TGTGCCAGCAGAGGGGGGGCGCCGGACAATGAGCAGTTCTTC. Translated, it gives CASRGGAPDNEQFF.